Each of the 32 T cell receptor beta chains below was sequenced from the same sample in a study of cytomegalovirus exposure and HLA in healthy donors. PCR used 60 Vbeta primers and 13 Jbeta primers. Sequenced by immunoSEQ multiplex PCR; TCRdb stores in-frame clones only, minus some. The table has fewer than 180,000 clones, 70% to 80% seen once; the top ten hold 6.3%. Material for sequencing was PBMCs. The receptors here all came from a middle-aged man in good health and CMV-seropositive.

The chain couples TRBV28 to TRBJ1-3; D unresolved. CDR1 and CDR2 (germline): MDHEN, SYDVKM. V lost 5 bases and J 10 bases, leaving 9 bases between the germline ends. The length of the CDR3 is 11 residues. The CDR3 sequence: CASSREGTIYF. The CDR3 DNA follows: TGTGCCAGCAGTCGGGAAGGGACCATATATTTT.

This chain uses TRBV28 with TRBJ1-2, with D possibly being TRBD1 (5 bases). Germline V gene sequence: CDR1 MDHEN, CDR2 SYDVKM. This CDR3 region has 19 residues. Trimming took 6 bases from V and 2 from J, leaving 28 bases between them. The CDR3 loop reads CASSPTRVGYLGLNYGYTF. CDR3 in DNA: TGTGCCAGCAGCCCCACCAGGGTGGGATATCTCGGGCTGAACTATGGCTACACCTTC.

In this sample, this clone turned up once. V usage is TRBV28 and J usage is TRBJ2-5; 11 bases fit TRBD2. The CDR3 covers 16 residues. The V gene's germline CDR1 is MDHEN and CDR2 SYDVKM. V was pared by 4 bases and J by 3 bases, with 7 bases of the junction left unmatched. The CDR3 here is CASSWGGSGREETQYF. The CDR3, as DNA: TGTGCCAGCAGTTGGGGTGGTAGCGGGAGGGAAGAGACCCAGTACTTC.

The rearrangement joins TRBV5-1 to TRBJ2-5; D is undetermined. Germline loops: CDR1 SGHRS, CDR2 YFSETQ. This CDR3 spans 14 amino acids. Trimming stripped 4 bases from V and 4 bases from J, with 14 bases between. CDR3 DNA sequence: TGCGCCAGCAGCGTTGGTTTTCTCGGAGAGACCCAGTACTTC. It encodes CASSVGFLGETQYF.

The rearrangement joins TRBV27 to TRBJ2-3; no definite D call. V dropped 2 bases and J dropped 2 bases, with 17 bases sitting between them. The germline gives CDR1 MNHEY, CDR2 SMNVEV (reference sequence). CDR3 size: 17 residues. The DNA for the CDR3 is TGTGCCAGCAGTTTACGTCCACCCGCGGAGTTCACAGATACGCAGTATTTT. It encodes CASSLRPPAEFTDTQYF.

V and J are TRBV30 and TRBJ2-3; 9 nucleotides agree with TRBD1. Germline V lookup: CDR1 GTSNPN, CDR2 SVGIG (reference sequence). The V segment lost 1 base and the J segment 9 bases; nucleotides outside the gene matches: 5. The CDR3 has 13 amino acids. In DNA, the CDR3 is TGTGCCTGGAGTGGACCGGACAGGGGCACGCAGTATTTT. Translating gives CAWSGPDRGTQYF.

V usage is TRBV10-2 and J usage is TRBJ2-3, with D uncertain. Trimming took off 6 bases at V and 6 bases at J, with 7 bases between the two ends. CDR1 WSHSY and CDR2 SAAADI come from the germline V gene. The CDR3 is 11 amino acids. Here the CDR3 reads CASSYSDTQYF. CDR3 sequence (DNA): TGCGCCAGCAGCTACTCTGATACGCAGTATTTT.

Only a few counts were recorded for this clone. This chain links TRBV13 with TRBJ2-3, with 11 bases identical to TRBD2. This CDR3 has 16 residues. With V trimmed by 5 bases and J by 5 bases, 9 bases remained unmatched. The V gene's germline CDR1 is PRHDT and CDR2 FYEKMQ (reference sequence). This chain's CDR3 is CASSPRLAGWEDTQYF. CDR3 DNA sequence: TGTGCCAGCAGCCCACGACTAGCGGGATGGGAAGATACGCAGTATTTT. Supplemented by reference TRBV13 and TRBJ2-3, the full variable domain reads AAGVIQSPRHLIKEKRETATLKCYPIPRHDTVYWYQQGPGQDPQFLISFYEKMQSDKGSIPDRFSAQQFSDYHSELNMSSLELGDSALYFCASSPRLAGWEDTQYFGPGTRLTVL.

The chain links TRBV19 to TRBJ2-7; TRBD1 agrees at 8 bases. In germline, CDR1 is LNHDA, CDR2 SQIVND (reference sequence). The trim removed 5 bases at V and 3 bases at J, leaving 6 bases unmatched. The CDR3 contains 14 residues. The CDR3 nucleotides are TGTGCCAGTAGTGCCGGGACAGGTAACTACGAGCAGTACTTC. Translation: CASSAGTGNYEQYF. Combining the CDR3 with reference TRBV19 and TRBJ2-7 gives the whole variable domain DGGITQSPKYLFRKEGQNVTLSCEQNLNHDAMYWYRQDPGQGLRLIYYSQIVNDFQKGDIAEGYSVSREKKESFPLTVTSAQKNPTAFYLCASSAGTGNYEQYFGPGTRLTVT.

This sequence joins TRBV10-3 and TRBJ2-7; 10 bases map to TRBD1. V shed 3 bases and J 3 bases; nucleotides not matched to a gene: 5. CDR1 ENHRY and CDR2 SYGVKD come from the germline V gene. This CDR3 is 15 amino acids long. The chain's CDR3 is CAISDSGTGDYEQYF. CDR3 bases: TGTGCCATCAGTGATTCCGGGACAGGGGACTACGAGCAGTACTTC.

The rearrangement joins TRBV5-4 to TRBJ1-1; possibly TRBD1 for D (6 bases). Germline values: CDR1 SGHNT, CDR2 YYREEE (reference sequence). Trimming stripped 2 bases from V and 1 base from J, with 9 bases between. CDR3 length equals 14 residues. CDR3 sequence (DNA): TGTGCCAGCAGCTTCAGGGGACCGAACACTGAAGCTTTCTTT. Protein sequence: CASSFRGPNTEAFF.

V gene TRBV30 combines with J gene TRBJ2-7; the D is unclear. The CDR3 loop spans 13 amino acids. The germline V gene encodes CDR1 GTSNPN and CDR2 SVGIG (reference sequence). Trimming stripped 3 bases from V and 4 bases from J, with 13 bases between. CDR3 sequence (DNA): TGTGCCTGGAGCCCAGGAATGGGTTACGAGCAGTACTTC. Protein: CAWSPGMGYEQYF.

V is TRBV5-1 and J is TRBJ2-5; D might be TRBD2 (7 bases). Germline CDR1 reads SGHRS; CDR2 reads YFSETQ. The CDR3 covers 16 residues. Trimming removed 3 bases from V and 0 bases from J, with 15 bases in between. CDR3 protein: CASSWGGQRYQETQYF. CDR3 nucleotides: TGCGCCAGCAGCTGGGGGGGACAACGGTACCAAGAGACCCAGTACTTC.

The J gene is TRBJ2-5, the V gene TRBV2; TRBD2 might be the D (6 bases). CDR1 is SNHLY and CDR2 is FYNNEI in the germline V gene. CDR3 size: 13 residues. The ends were cut back, 7 bases at V and 2 bases at J, with 11 bases in the middle. The CDR3 region is CASTRDSQETQYF. CDR3 bases: TGTGCCAGCACCCGGGACTCTCAAGAGACCCAGTACTTC. Full variable domain (outside the CDR3, taken from reference TRBV2 and TRBJ2-5): EPEVTQTPSHQVTQMGQEVILRCVPISNHLYFYWYRQILGQKVEFLVSFYNNEISEKSEIFDDQFSVERPDGSNFTLKIRSTKLEDSAMYFCASTRDSQETQYFGPGTRLLVL.

CDR3 DNA: TGCAGCGTTGACGGACAGGGGAGCACTGAAGCTTTCTTT. This sequence encodes CSVDGQGSTEAFF. This chain connects TRBV29-1 to TRBJ1-1; 9 nucleotides agree with TRBD1. Germline CDR1 reads SQVTM; CDR2 reads ANQGSEA. V gave up 3 bases and J gave up 4 bases; unmatched junction bases: 3. The CDR3 spans 13 residues.

The chain uses TRBV7-9 and TRBJ1-5, with TRBD1 matching 10 bases. Germline lookup yields CDR1 SEHNR and CDR2 FQNEAQ (reference sequence). This CDR3 has 15 amino acids. Losses at the gene ends were 4 bases for V and 5 bases for J; bases not matched to a gene: 5. In DNA form, the CDR3 reads TGTGCCAGCAGCTGGGGACAGGGGACTCATCAGCCCCAGCATTTT. It specifies CASSWGQGTHQPQHF.

CDR3 sequence reads: CASSLVGGKLYGYTF. Written as DNA, the CDR3 is TGCGCCAGCAGCTTGGTTGGAGGCAAACTTTATGGCTACACCTTC. V gene TRBV5-1 combines with J gene TRBJ1-2; no clear D gene. In germline, CDR1 is SGHRS, CDR2 YFSETQ. The CDR3 runs 15 residues. V shed 0 bases and J shed 5 bases, with 14 bases lying between them. The entire variable domain, with the rest obtained from reference TRBV5-1 and TRBJ1-2, is as follows: KAGVTQTPRYLIKTRGQQVTLSCSPISGHRSVSWYQQTPGQGLQFLFEYFSETQRNKGNFPGRFSGRQFSNSRSEMNVSTLELGDSALYLCASSLVGGKLYGYTFGSGTRLTVV.

The V gene is TRBV11-2, the J gene TRBJ2-3; 11 nucleotides line up with TRBD2. J was trimmed by 4 bases and V by 5 bases; bases with no gene match: 8. There are 16 residues in the CDR3. The germline V gene has CDR1 SGHAT and CDR2 FQNNGV. The CDR3 reads CASSPNSGRAADTQYF. In DNA, the CDR3 is TGTGCCAGCAGCCCTAATAGCGGGAGGGCCGCAGATACGCAGTATTTT.

This chain's CDR3 is CASSFNRGRTNQPQHF. CDR3 DNA: TGTGCCAGCAGCTTTAACAGGGGGCGAACCAATCAGCCCCAGCATTTT. The gene calls are TRBV7-8 and TRBJ1-5, with TRBD1 identical over 9 bases. The CDR3 has 16 residues. Germline CDR1 and CDR2: SGHVS and FQNEAQ. Losses at the gene ends were 3 bases for V and 3 bases for J; bases not matched to a gene: 6.

The CDR3 DNA reads as TGTGCCAGCAGTGAACAGCGAACGCAGTACTTC. Its translation: CASSEQRTQYF. The rearrangement links TRBV6-1 to TRBJ2-7; D ambiguous. With 2 bases removed from V and 9 bases from J, the gap between germline ends came to 8 bases. The CDR3 sequence is 11 residues long. Germline V gives CDR1 MNHNS, CDR2 SASEGT.

In its sample, this clone was seen a few times. This rearrangement joins TRBV27 to TRBJ2-7; 14 bases match TRBD2. Germline values: CDR1 MNHEY, CDR2 SMNVEV (reference sequence). The CDR3 contains 16 residues. Trimming at V came to 4 bases and at J to 3 bases, leaving 5 bases not matched to a gene. Here the CDR3 reads CASSSGLAGDYYEQYF. The CDR3 coding sequence is TGTGCCAGCAGTTCGGGACTAGCGGGAGATTACTACGAGCAGTACTTC.

V is TRBV7-9 and J is TRBJ2-7, with 10 positions matching TRBD2. Germline CDR1 reads SEHNR; CDR2 reads FQNEAQ (reference sequence). V shed 4 bases, J shed 7 bases, and the junction held 10 bases outside the gene matches. The CDR3 is 15 amino acids. This CDR3 is CASSSTSGFLGEQYF. CDR3 coding DNA: TGTGCCAGCAGCTCGACTAGCGGGTTTCTGGGGGAGCAGTACTTC.

V usage is TRBV7-9 and J usage is TRBJ2-1; D gene unclear. Looked up from germline, CDR1 is SEHNR and CDR2 is FQNEAQ (reference sequence). V was clipped by 1 base and J by 5 bases, with 6 bases between them. The CDR3 is 13 residues long. Here the CDR3 reads CASSLGQDNEQFF. The DNA for the CDR3 is TGTGCCAGCAGCTTAGGGCAGGACAATGAGCAGTTCTTC.

The gene calls are TRBV5-1 and TRBJ2-7, with 11 bases lining up with TRBD2. The V gene's germline CDR1 is SGHRS and CDR2 YFSETQ. This CDR3 spans 15 amino acids. The V segment lost 4 bases and the J segment 7 bases; nucleotides outside the gene matches: 10. CDR3 nucleotides: TGCGCCAGCAGCACCGAACTAGCGGGAGTGGGGGAGCAGTACTTC. Its translation: CASSTELAGVGEQYF.

This rearrangement joins TRBV20-1 to TRBJ2-7, with 7 bases that match TRBD1. The CDR3 totals 11 residues. Germline values: CDR1 DFQATT, CDR2 SNEGSKA (reference sequence). J gave up 4 bases and V 4 bases, and 1 base lay outside the gene matches. CDR3 sequence reads: CSATRGYEQYF. Written as DNA, the CDR3 is TGCAGTGCTACCAGGGGGTACGAGCAGTACTTC.

This chain links TRBV30 with TRBJ1-1; D unclear. The germline V and J ends were trimmed by 0 bases and 10 bases, with 9 bases remaining between them. CDR1 is GTSNPN and CDR2 is SVGIG in the germline V gene (reference sequence). The CDR3 totals 11 residues. DNA for the CDR3: TGTGCCTGGAGTGTGACCGAGGGAGCTTTCTTT. This encodes CAWSVTEGAFF.

V gene TRBV5-1 combines with J gene TRBJ2-7, with 7 positions matching TRBD1. CDR3 length: 15 residues. The trim removed 4 bases at V and 0 bases at J, leaving 7 bases unmatched. The germline CDR1 and CDR2 sequences are SGHRS and YFSETQ. CDR3 bases: TGCGCCAGCAGCGCCGGGACAGTACACTCCTACGAGCAGTACTTC. It specifies CASSAGTVHSYEQYF.

The chain is built from TRBV10-3 and TRBJ2-1; possibly TRBD2 for D (6 bases). From germline, CDR1 is ENHRY and CDR2 SYGVKD. The CDR3 runs to 13 residues. V was cut by 6 bases and J by 13 bases, with 19 bases left in between. CDR3 coding DNA: TGTGCCATCAGGGGGCGGGACTTCTCGGCCCAGTTCTTC. Translation: CAIRGRDFSAQFF.

This clone has only one observation. The chain employs TRBV11-2 and TRBJ2-5; TRBD2 agrees at 9 bases. The CDR3 is 15 residues long. J gave up 2 bases and V 5 bases, and 6 bases lay outside the gene matches. Germline CDR1 and CDR2: SGHAT and FQNNGV. The CDR3 loop reads CASSPRLAGQETQYF. The CDR3 DNA is TGTGCCAGCAGCCCTCGGCTAGCGGGGCAAGAGACCCAGTACTTC.

This sequence joins TRBV27 and TRBJ1-2; a possible D gene is TRBD1 (6 bases). Trimming stripped 2 bases from V and 6 bases from J, with 10 bases between. In germline, CDR1 is MNHEY, CDR2 SMNVEV (reference sequence). This CDR3 comprises 13 residues. Here the CDR3 DNA reads TGTGCCAGCAGTTTAGGAACAGGGAATGGCTACACCTTC. This gives the protein CASSLGTGNGYTF.

The rearrangement uses TRBV6-1 and TRBJ1-5; 8 nucleotides agree with TRBD1. Germline loops: CDR1 MNHNS, CDR2 SASEGT. V was clipped by 5 bases and J by 7 bases; unmatched bases: 4. The CDR3 runs 13 residues. CDR3 bases: TGTGCCAGCAGTTGGACAGGGCCCCAGCCCCAGCATTTT. This codes for CASSWTGPQPQHF.

V usage is TRBV5-1 and J usage is TRBJ2-3; 15 bases agree with TRBD2. This CDR3 is built from 16 residues. Looked up from germline, CDR1 is SGHRS and CDR2 is YFSETQ. Trimming at V came to 2 bases and at J to 6 bases, leaving 4 bases not matched to a gene. DNA for the CDR3: TGCGCCAGCAGCTTAAGGACTAGCGGGAGGGTGGATACGCAGTATTTT. Its protein is CASSLRTSGRVDTQYF. Based on the CDR3 plus reference TRBV5-1 and TRBJ2-3, the full variable domain is KAGVTQTPRYLIKTRGQQVTLSCSPISGHRSVSWYQQTPGQGLQFLFEYFSETQRNKGNFPGRFSGRQFSNSRSEMNVSTLELGDSALYLCASSLRTSGRVDTQYFGPGTRLTVL.